Sequencing of this TCR beta chain was carried out in a study of blood T cell repertoires in COVID-19. Repertoires were generated with immunoSEQ multiplex PCR, while TCRdb's copy carries only in-frame clones and drops some. The repertoire holds some 290,000 clones, with 86% as singletons. The table lists this clone with a few counts. The sequence was obtained from a woman aged 30 to 39 with COVID-19, enrolled during active disease. Source material: peripheral blood.

CDR3 DNA sequence: TGTGCCAGCAGGAGAAGCGGGCGGACAAACGGACAGTACTTC. Amino acids: CASRRSGRTNGQYF. The chain combines TRBV2 with TRBJ2-7; possibly TRBD2 for D (6 bases). Trimming removed 6 bases from V and 10 bases from J, with 22 bases in between. The CDR3 has 14 amino acids. Germline loops: CDR1 SNHLY, CDR2 FYNNEI.